The sequence of this T cell receptor (beta chain) was determined in a study of cytomegalovirus exposure and HLA in healthy donors. The PCR contained 60 Vbeta and 13 Jbeta primers. Some clones are missing from TCRdb's copy, which holds only in-frame ones; the method was immunoSEQ multiplex PCR. Here the sample spans roughly 100,000 clones, around four fifths being singletons. The germline CDR1 and CDR2 sequences are SGHNT and YYREEE (reference sequence). V lost 4 bases to trimming and J lost 7 bases, with 15 bases between them. This CDR3 is built from 14 residues. The rearrangement links TRBV5-4 to TRBJ2-4; TRBD2 might be the D (5 bases). The sequence was collected from a man between 25 and 39 years old in good health and CMV-seronegative. Sequences were obtained from PBMCs. The CDR3 nucleotides are TGTGCCAGCAGCACAAGAGGAGGAATGAACATTCAGTACTTC. It translates to CASSTRGGMNIQYF.